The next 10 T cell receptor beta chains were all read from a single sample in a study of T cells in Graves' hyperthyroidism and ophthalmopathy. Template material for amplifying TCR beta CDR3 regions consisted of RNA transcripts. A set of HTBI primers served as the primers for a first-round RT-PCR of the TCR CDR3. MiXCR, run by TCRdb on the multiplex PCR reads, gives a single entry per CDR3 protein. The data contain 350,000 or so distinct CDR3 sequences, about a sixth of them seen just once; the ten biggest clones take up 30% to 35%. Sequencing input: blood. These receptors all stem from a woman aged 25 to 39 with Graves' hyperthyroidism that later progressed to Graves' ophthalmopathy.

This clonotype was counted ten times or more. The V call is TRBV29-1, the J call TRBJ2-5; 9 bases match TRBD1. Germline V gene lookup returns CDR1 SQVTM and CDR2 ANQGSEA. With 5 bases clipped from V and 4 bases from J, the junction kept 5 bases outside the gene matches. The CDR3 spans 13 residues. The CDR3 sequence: CSVSQGARETQYF. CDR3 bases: TGCAGCGTTTCACAGGGGGCCCGAGAGACCCAGTACTTC.

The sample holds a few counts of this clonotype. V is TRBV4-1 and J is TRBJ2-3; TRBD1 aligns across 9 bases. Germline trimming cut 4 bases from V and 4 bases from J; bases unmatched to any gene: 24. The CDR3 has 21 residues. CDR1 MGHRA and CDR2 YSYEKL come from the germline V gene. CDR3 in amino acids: CASSPRLGRDRALPGADTQYF. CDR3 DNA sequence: TGCGCCAGCAGCCCGCGTCTGGGCCGGGACAGGGCTCTCCCGGGGGCAGATACGCAGTATTTT.

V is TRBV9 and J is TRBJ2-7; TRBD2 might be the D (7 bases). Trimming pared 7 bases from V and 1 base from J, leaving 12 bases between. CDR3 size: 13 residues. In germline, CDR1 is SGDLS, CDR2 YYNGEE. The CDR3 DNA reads TGTGCCAGCGCCGCGGGGGCGTCCTACGAGCAGTACTTC. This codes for CASAAGASYEQYF.

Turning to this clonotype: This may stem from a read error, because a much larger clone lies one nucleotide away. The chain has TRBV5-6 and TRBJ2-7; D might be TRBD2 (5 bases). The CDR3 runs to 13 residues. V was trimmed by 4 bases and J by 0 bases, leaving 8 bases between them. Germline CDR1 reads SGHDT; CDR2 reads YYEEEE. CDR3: CASSAGISYEQYF. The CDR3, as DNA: TGTGCCAGCAGCGCCGGGATCTCCTACGAGCAGTACTTC.

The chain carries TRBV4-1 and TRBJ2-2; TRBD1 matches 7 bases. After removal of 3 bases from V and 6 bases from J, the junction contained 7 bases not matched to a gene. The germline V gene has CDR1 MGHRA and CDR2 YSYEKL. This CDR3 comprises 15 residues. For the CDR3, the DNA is TGCGCCAGCAGCCACGCAGGGGGAAAGCCCGGGGAGCTGTTTTTT. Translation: CASSHAGGKPGELFF.

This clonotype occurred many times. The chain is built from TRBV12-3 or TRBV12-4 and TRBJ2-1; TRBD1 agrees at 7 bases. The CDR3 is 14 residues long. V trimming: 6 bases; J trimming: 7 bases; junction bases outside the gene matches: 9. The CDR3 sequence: CASSPTKTGNEQFF. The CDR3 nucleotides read TGTGCCAGCAGCCCGACTAAGACAGGGAATGAGCAGTTCTTC.

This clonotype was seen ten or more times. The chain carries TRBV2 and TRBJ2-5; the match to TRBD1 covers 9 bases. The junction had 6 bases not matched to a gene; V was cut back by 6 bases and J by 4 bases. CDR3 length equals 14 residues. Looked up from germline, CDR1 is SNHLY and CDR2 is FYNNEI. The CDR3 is CASRETGGRETQYF. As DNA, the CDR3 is TGTGCCAGCAGGGAGACAGGGGGAAGAGAGACCCAGTACTTC. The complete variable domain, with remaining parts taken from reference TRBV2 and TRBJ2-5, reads EPEVTQTPSHQVTQMGQEVILRCVPISNHLYFYWYRQILGQKVEFLVSFYNNEISEKSEIFDDQFSVERPDGSNFTLKIRSTKLEDSAMYFCASRETGGRETQYFGPGTRLLVL.

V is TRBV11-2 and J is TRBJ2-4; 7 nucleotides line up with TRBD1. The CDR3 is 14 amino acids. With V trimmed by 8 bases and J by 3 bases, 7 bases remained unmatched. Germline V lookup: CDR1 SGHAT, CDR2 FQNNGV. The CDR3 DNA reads TGTGCCAGCCACAGGGGTGACGGCAAAAACATTCAGTACTTC. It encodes CASHRGDGKNIQYF.

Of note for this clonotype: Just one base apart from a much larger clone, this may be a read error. CDR3 in amino acids: CAISESASNEQFF. The CDR3 nucleotides read TGTGCCATCAGTGAGTCGGCTAGCAATGAGCAGTTCTTC. This chain uses TRBV10-3 with TRBJ2-1; no definite D call. The CDR3 is made up of 13 amino acids. V lost 0 bases and J 6 bases, leaving 6 bases between the germline ends. Germline CDR1 is ENHRY and CDR2 is SYGVKD.

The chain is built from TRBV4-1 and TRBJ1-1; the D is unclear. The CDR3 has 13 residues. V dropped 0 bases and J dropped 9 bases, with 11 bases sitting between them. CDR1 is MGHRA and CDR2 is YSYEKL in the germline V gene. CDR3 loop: CASSQDLSSQAFF. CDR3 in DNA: TGCGCCAGCAGCCAAGATCTTAGCAGTCAAGCTTTCTTT.